This T cell receptor beta chain is drawn from a study of cytotoxic CD8 clonotypes in ibrutinib-treated CLL. A 1 in 200,000 to 1 in 1 million T cell depth was the sequencing target. Profiling relied on immunoSEQ multiplex PCR, and the TCRdb table lists in-frame clones only, not all of them. The table has approximately 24,000 clones, approximately 80% seen once. The germline V gene has CDR1 SGDLS and CDR2 YYNGEE. The CDR3 covers 14 residues. Between the trimmed V and J ends, which lost 2 bases and 7 bases, there was a span of 15 bases. As concerns this clone: Antigen specificity is unknown.

Overall study results and limits: Contraction or stability on treatment characterized the public clonotypes, which were uncommon.

This material consisted of PBMCs, taken before ibrutinib treatment. This sequence joins TRBV9 and TRBJ1-2; D perhaps matches TRBD1 (5 bases). The source is a human donor with chronic lymphocytic leukemia. The CDR3 bases are TGTGCCAGCAGCGTCCGGGGCCTCGAAGGTGGCTACACCTTC. Protein sequence: CASSVRGLEGGYTF.